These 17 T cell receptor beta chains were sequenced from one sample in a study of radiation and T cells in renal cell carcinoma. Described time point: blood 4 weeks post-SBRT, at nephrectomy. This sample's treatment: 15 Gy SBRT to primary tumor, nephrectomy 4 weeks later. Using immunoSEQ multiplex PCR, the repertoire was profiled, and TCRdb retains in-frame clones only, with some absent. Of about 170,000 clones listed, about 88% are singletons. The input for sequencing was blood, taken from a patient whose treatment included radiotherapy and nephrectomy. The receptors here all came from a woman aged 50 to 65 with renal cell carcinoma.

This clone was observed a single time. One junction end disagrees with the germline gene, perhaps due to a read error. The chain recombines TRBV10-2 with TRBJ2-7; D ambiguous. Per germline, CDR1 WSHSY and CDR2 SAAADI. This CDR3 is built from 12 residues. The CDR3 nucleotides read TGCGCCAGCAGCGAAGGTGAGGCTTTAAGGAACTTC. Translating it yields CASSEGEALRNF.

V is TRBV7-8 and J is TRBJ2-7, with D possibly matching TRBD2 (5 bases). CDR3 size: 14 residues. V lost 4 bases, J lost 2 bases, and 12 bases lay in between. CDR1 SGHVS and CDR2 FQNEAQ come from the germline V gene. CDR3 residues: CASSSTPGTYEQYF. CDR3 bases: TGTGCCAGCAGCTCCACCCCGGGAACCTACGAGCAGTACTTC.

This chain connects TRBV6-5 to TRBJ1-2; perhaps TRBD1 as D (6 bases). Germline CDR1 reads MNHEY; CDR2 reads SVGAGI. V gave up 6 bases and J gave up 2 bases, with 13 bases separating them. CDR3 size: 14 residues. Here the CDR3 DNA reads TGTGCCAGCAGAGCGACAGGTCGGAACTATGGCTACACCTTC. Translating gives CASRATGRNYGYTF.

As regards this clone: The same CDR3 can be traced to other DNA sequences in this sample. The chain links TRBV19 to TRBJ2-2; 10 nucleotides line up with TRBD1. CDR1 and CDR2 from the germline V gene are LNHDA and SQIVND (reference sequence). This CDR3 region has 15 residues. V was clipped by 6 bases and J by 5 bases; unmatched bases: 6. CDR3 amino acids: CASRRQGARTGELFF. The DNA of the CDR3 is TGTGCCAGTAGGAGACAGGGGGCGCGGACCGGGGAGCTGTTTTTT.

CDR3 bases: TGTGCCAGCAGTCCCCGGGACAGGGACTACGAGCAGTACTTC. Encoded protein: CASSPRDRDYEQYF. The genes are TRBV6-5 and TRBJ2-7; 9 nucleotides match TRBD1. The CDR3 extends over 14 amino acids. Losses at the gene ends were 5 bases for V and 3 bases for J; bases not matched to a gene: 5. The germline V gene has CDR1 MNHEY and CDR2 SVGAGI.

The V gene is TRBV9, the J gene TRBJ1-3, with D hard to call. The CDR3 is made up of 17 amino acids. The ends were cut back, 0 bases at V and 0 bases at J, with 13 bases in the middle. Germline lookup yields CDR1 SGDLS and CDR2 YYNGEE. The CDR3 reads CASSVVDVASSGNTIYF. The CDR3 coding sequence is TGTGCCAGCAGCGTAGTTGACGTTGCAAGCTCTGGAAACACCATATATTTT. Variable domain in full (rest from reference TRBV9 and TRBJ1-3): DSGVTQTPKHLITATGQRVTLRCSPRSGDLSVYWYQQSLDQGLQFLIQYYNGEERAKGNILERFSAQQFPDLHSELNLSSLELGDSALYFCASSVVDVASSGNTIYFGEGSWLTVV.

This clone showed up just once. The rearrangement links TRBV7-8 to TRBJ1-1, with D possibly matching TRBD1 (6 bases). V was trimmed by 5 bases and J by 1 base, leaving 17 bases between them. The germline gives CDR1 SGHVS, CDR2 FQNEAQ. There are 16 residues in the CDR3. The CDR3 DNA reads TGTGCCAGCAGCGGGGGCCGGGACGGAGCGAACACTGAAGCTTTCTTT. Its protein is CASSGGRDGANTEAFF.

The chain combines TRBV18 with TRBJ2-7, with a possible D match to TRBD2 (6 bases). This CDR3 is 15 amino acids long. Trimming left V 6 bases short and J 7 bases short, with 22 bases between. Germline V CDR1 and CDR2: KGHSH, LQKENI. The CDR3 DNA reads TGTGCCAGCTCGCCCCCTCGGGACTCTCATGGTGAGCAGTACTTC. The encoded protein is CASSPPRDSHGEQYF.

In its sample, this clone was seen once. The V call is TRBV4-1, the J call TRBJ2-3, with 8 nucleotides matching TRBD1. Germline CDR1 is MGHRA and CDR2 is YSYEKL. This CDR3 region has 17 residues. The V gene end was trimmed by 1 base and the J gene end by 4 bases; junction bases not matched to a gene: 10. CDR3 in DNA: TGCGCCAGCAGCCAAGGCAGGGGGCAGGTTTACGCAGATACGCAGTATTTT. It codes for CASSQGRGQVYADTQYF.

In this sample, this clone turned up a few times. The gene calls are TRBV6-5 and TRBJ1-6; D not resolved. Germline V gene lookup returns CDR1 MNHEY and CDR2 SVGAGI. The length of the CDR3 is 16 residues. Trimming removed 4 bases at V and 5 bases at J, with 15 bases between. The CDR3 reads CASSSISGRHNSPLHF. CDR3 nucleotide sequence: TGTGCCAGCAGTTCCATCTCGGGGAGGCATAATTCACCCCTCCACTTT.

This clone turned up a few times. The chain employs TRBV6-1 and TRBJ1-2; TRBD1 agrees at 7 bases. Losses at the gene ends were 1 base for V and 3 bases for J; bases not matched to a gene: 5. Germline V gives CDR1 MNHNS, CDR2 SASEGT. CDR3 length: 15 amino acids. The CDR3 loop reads CASSEETGTDYGYTF. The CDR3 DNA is TGTGCCAGCAGTGAAGAGACAGGGACCGACTATGGCTACACCTTC.

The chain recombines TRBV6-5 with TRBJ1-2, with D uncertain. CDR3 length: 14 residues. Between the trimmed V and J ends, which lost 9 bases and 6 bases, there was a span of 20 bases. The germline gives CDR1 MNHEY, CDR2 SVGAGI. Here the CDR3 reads CASRLISGRDGYTF. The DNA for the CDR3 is TGTGCCAGTAGGCTAATCTCCGGCCGAGATGGCTACACCTTC.

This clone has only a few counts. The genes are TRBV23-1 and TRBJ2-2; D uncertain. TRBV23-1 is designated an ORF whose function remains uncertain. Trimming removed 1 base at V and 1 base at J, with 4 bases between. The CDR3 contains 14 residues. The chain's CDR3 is CASSQFKNTGELFF. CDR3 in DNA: TGCGCCAGCAGTCAATTCAAGAACACCGGGGAGCTGTTTTTT.

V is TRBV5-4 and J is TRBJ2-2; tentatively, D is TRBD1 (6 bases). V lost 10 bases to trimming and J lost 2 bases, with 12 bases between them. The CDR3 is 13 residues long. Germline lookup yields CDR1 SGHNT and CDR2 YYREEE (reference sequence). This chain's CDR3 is CAGGRKNTGELFF. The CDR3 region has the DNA TGTGCCGGGGGCAGAAAAAACACCGGGGAGCTGTTTTTT.

CDR3 in amino acids: CASSQGEQEYEQYF. CDR3 in DNA: TGCGCCAGCAGCCAAGGTGAACAGGAGTACGAGCAGTACTTC. The rearrangement joins TRBV4-1 to TRBJ2-7, with D possibly being TRBD1 (5 bases). Between the trimmed V and J ends, which lost 1 base and 4 bases, there was a span of 11 bases. The CDR3 loop spans 14 amino acids. Germline CDR1 MGHRA, CDR2 YSYEKL.

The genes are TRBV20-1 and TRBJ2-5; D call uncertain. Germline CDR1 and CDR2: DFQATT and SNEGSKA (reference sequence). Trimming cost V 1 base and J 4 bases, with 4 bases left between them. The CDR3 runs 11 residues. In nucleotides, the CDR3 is TGCAGTGCTAGAGTTTTAGAGACCCAGTACTTC. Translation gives CSARVLETQYF.

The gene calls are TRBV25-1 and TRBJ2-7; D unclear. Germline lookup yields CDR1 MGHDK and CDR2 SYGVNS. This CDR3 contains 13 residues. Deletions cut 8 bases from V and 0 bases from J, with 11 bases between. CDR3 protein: CASRPGGSYEQYF. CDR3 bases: TGTGCCAGCCGACCGGGCGGCTCCTACGAGCAGTACTTC.